This T cell receptor (beta chain) was documented in a study of primary melanoma T cells and metastatic recurrence (dated by TCRdb to the early 2020s). For the wider study: A total of roughly 210 primary melanomas made up the cohort, all of stage T2 to T4 and more than 1 mm thick. Whether T-cell fraction and T-cell repertoire clonality in primary melanoma tumors predicted patient outcome was tested in the study. Histopathological grading of tumor-infiltrating lymphocytes served as the comparison point for the T-cell fraction derived from sequencing. The T-cell fraction measured by TCR beta sequencing was weighed against progression-free survival, the clinical outcome chosen for the comparison.

Library generation was performed with the immunoSEQ multiplex PCR assay. High-throughput sequencing of the T-cell receptor beta chain was performed on primary melanoma tumor tissue. Per the original workflow: The repertoire analyses covered TCRB CDR3 sharing between samples and the distribution of insertions and deletions. The predictive value of the T-cell fraction was ranked against histopathological variables by a gradient-boosted model. This immuneACCESS table, as held by TCRdb, lists in-frame sequences with V and J called but not all clones. Of the missing ones, under half trace to an unresolved V gene in checked studies; the others have no known cause. Clonal size and the V and J genes are those of that table, whereas D and trimming came from the DNA. The sample has about 670 clones on record, approximately 80% of them singletons. Of the sample, 15% to 25% is held by the ten largest clones.

The investigation overall reported the following: Regardless of nodal disease, mitotic rate or ulceration status, a T-cell fraction above 20% appeared to be protective. An effective T-cell-mediated antitumor response in primary melanoma was framed by the authors only as a suggestion, not a demonstrated mechanism. Reportedly, adding T-cell fraction to tumor thickness improved progression-free survival prediction more than adding any other histopathological variable did. Progression-free survival was reportedly predicted by the tumor T-cell fraction independently of age, mitotic rate, ulceration and thickness.

The primary melanoma of each patient had been surgically resected and was considered potentially curable but at risk of metastatic recurrence. Of note for this clone: Its antigen target is currently unknown. No qualities accompany the bases; no much larger clone lies one base away.

The CDR3 sequence holds 13 residues, the cysteine and phenylalanine included. CDR3 DNA is the only sequence kept; it has 39 bases, read in frame from the first base. The V and J ends are trimmed by 6 bases and 8 bases, leaving 16 bases between them. The receptor was isolated from a human donor with melanoma. Sequenced material: melanoma tumor tissue. The sequence is built from TRBV23-1 and TRBJ1-1; TRBD1 could be the D gene, as 5 bases match. TRBV23-1 belongs to the ORF category, with a function that is uncertain. In nucleotides, the sequence is TGCGCCAGCAGCTTGGCCGGGGGGGGAGAAGCTTTCTTT. This sequence encodes CASSLAGGGEAFF.